This T cell receptor (beta chain) was recorded in a study of cytomegalovirus exposure and HLA in healthy donors. Study results and limitations: Rarity marked most TCR sequences, yet some public TCRs occurred in many donors. The study recorded around 160 TCR beta chains that were cytomegalovirus-associated.

The germline V gene has CDR1 SGDLS and CDR2 YYNGEE. CDR3 length: 15 amino acids. Trimming shortened V by 4 bases and J by 7 bases, and 17 bases separated the two germline ends. Of note for this clone: Its antigen is undetermined.

This table comes from immunoSEQ multiplex PCR, and its TCRdb copy is limited to in-frame clones, with some not included. In the table there are about 330,000 clones, around 87% of which are singletons. The rearrangement links TRBV9 to TRBJ1-4; no firm D call. The clonotype comes from a woman aged 25 to 39 in good health and CMV-seropositive. The source material was PBMCs. The CDR3 is CASSSPGGLAEKLFF. Here the CDR3 DNA reads TGTGCCAGCAGCTCCCCAGGAGGGCTTGCTGAAAAACTGTTTTTT.